Presented here are 17 T cell receptor beta chains from one specimen sequenced in a study of blood T cell repertoires in COVID-19 (dated by TCRdb to 2019 to 2021). The library relied on the immunoSEQ multiplex PCR assay. TCRdb retrieved this table from immuneACCESS and kept in-frame rearrangements only. Not all clones are present; in checked studies, unresolved V genes account for under half, and no reason is known for the remainder. Within this sample are a few hundred thousand clones, with roughly 85% of them counted one time only. In total, the top ten clones hold 18% of the sample. Sequenced input: PBMCs or T cells enriched from blood (not recorded which). Receptor source: a man aged 40-49 years who had recovered from COVID-19.

The gene calls are TRBV6-2 or TRBV6-3 and TRBJ1-5; D uncertain. This CDR3 spans 18 amino acids. Germline CDR1 and CDR2: MNHEY and SVGEGT. Trimming cost V 0 bases and J 7 bases, with 22 bases left between them. The CDR3 DNA sequence: TGTGCCAGCAGTTACTCGGGGTCTCGTCTACCAAGGAGGCAGCCCCAGCATTTT. Translation gives CASSYSGSRLPRRQPQHF.

The chain carries TRBV9 and TRBJ2-7; D is ambiguous. The V gene's germline CDR1 is SGDLS and CDR2 YYNGEE. V was pared by 0 bases and J by 7 bases, with 11 bases between. This CDR3 comprises 13 residues. For the CDR3, the DNA is TGTGCCAGCAGCGTAGCTCAGGCTCGGGAGCAGTACTTC. Translation gives CASSVAQAREQYF.

J is TRBJ2-2 and V is TRBV4-1; 9 nucleotides match TRBD2. From germline, CDR1 is MGHRA and CDR2 YSYEKL. The CDR3 consists of 14 residues. J gave up 6 bases and V 1 base, and 0 bases lay outside the gene matches. This CDR3 reads CASSQVAGAGELFF. The CDR3 DNA follows: TGCGCCAGCAGCCAAGTAGCGGGAGCCGGGGAGCTGTTTTTT.

The table lists this clone with a few counts. The V and J genes are TRBV5-4 and TRBJ2-2; D not resolved. CDR1 and CDR2 (germline): SGHNT, YYREEE (reference sequence). This CDR3 comprises 12 residues. Trimming cost V 3 bases and J 2 bases, with 2 bases left between them. CDR3 in DNA: TGTGCCAGCAGCTCAAACACCGGGGAGCTGTTTTTT. Amino acids: CASSSNTGELFF.

CDR3 region: CASSPGLAGVISYEQYF. DNA for the CDR3: TGTGCCAGCAGTCCAGGACTAGCGGGAGTTATTAGCTACGAGCAGTACTTC. This chain links TRBV27 with TRBJ2-7; TRBD2 aligns across 13 bases. Per the germline V gene, CDR1 is MNHEY and CDR2 is SMNVEV (reference sequence). There are 17 residues in the CDR3. V lost 5 bases to trimming and J lost 3 bases; unmatched junction nucleotides: 10.

The rearrangement joins TRBV6-5 to TRBJ1-1; D is unresolved. V lost 10 bases, J lost 4 bases, and 16 bases lay in between. The V gene's germline CDR1 is MNHEY and CDR2 SVGAGI. There are 13 residues in the CDR3. CDR3 nucleotide sequence: TGTGCCACCATGAGGAGGAGAGGCACTGAAGCTTTCTTT. This translates into CATMRRRGTEAFF.

In nucleotides, the CDR3 is TGTGCCAGTAGTCCCGCTGACAGGGTACGGGACACTGAAGCTTTCTTT. Translating gives CASSPADRVRDTEAFF. The gene calls are TRBV19 and TRBJ1-1, with TRBD1 matching 7 bases. Germline lookup yields CDR1 LNHDA and CDR2 SQIVND (reference sequence). This CDR3 has 16 residues. V shed 5 bases, J shed 3 bases, and the junction held 12 bases outside the gene matches.

The chain is built from TRBV7-2 and TRBJ2-7; TRBD2 aligns across 7 bases. The CDR3 runs to 16 residues. Germline CDR1 reads SGHTA; CDR2 reads FQGNSA. With 8 bases clipped from V and 2 bases from J, the junction kept 15 bases outside the gene matches. CDR3 DNA sequence: TGTGCCAGCTCCTCGGGGGGTCGGGACGACCCCTACGAGCAGTACTTC. It yields the protein CASSSGGRDDPYEQYF.

The J gene is TRBJ2-7, the V gene TRBV5-1; 8 bases fit TRBD2. The ends lost 0 bases at V and 3 bases at J; junction bases unmatched: 5. Germline CDR1 reads SGHRS; CDR2 reads YFSETQ. This CDR3 contains 15 residues. Here the CDR3 DNA reads TGCGCCAGCAGCTTGGGGGCGGGAGGTATCTACGAGCAGTACTTC. Translating gives CASSLGAGGIYEQYF.

The chain's CDR3 is CASSTAGHEGQMNTEAFF. As DNA, the CDR3 is TGTGCCAGCAGCACAGCGGGACATGAGGGCCAAATGAACACTGAAGCTTTCTTT. The V call is TRBV13, the J call TRBJ1-1, with D possibly being TRBD1 (6 bases). The CDR3 totals 18 residues. Looked up from germline, CDR1 is PRHDT and CDR2 is FYEKMQ (reference sequence). V was pared by 5 bases and J by 0 bases, with 22 bases between.

The chain couples TRBV5-1 to TRBJ2-7; 7 bases agree with TRBD2. There are 15 residues in the CDR3. V lost 6 bases and J lost 7; bases outside the gene matches: 16. Germline V gene sequence: CDR1 SGHRS, CDR2 YFSETQ. The CDR3 DNA reads TGCGCCAGCATACCCCCTGGCGGGAGTTCCGGGGAGCAGTACTTC. Translation gives CASIPPGGSSGEQYF.

The CDR3 is CAWSRGEAEQYF. CDR3 nucleotides: TGTGCCTGGAGTCGGGGGGAAGCCGAGCAGTACTTC. The chain combines TRBV30 with TRBJ2-7; TRBD2 aligns across 7 bases. Germline V lookup: CDR1 GTSNPN, CDR2 SVGIG (reference sequence). This CDR3 spans 12 amino acids. V lost 2 bases and J lost 6; bases outside the gene matches: 4.

The chain links TRBV18 to TRBJ1-2; no definite D call. The CDR3 is made up of 15 amino acids. Germline V gene lookup returns CDR1 KGHSH and CDR2 LQKENI. The V end was cut by 3 bases, the J end by 4 bases, with 15 bases between. CDR3 region: CASSPLREDFYGYTF. CDR3 coding DNA: TGTGCCAGCTCACCGCTTAGAGAAGATTTCTATGGCTACACCTTC. The full variable domain, its missing parts supplied by reference TRBV18 and TRBJ1-2, is NAGVMQNPRHLVRRRGQEARLRCSPMKGHSHVYWYRQLPEEGLKFMVYLQKENIIDESGMPKERFSAEFPKEGPSILRIQQVVRGDSAAYFCASSPLREDFYGYTFGSGTRLTVV.

The genes are TRBV28 and TRBJ1-2, with a possible D match to TRBD1 (5 bases). CDR3 length: 16 amino acids. CDR1 and CDR2 from the germline V gene are MDHEN and SYDVKM. V was clipped by 2 bases and J by 7 bases, with 20 bases between them. The chain's CDR3 is CASSLSSPGSGGGYTF. The CDR3, as DNA: TGTGCCAGCAGTTTAAGTTCACCCGGATCCGGGGGTGGCTACACCTTC.

The chain combines TRBV7-2 with TRBJ1-4; D not resolved. The CDR3 loop spans 16 amino acids. CDR1 is SGHTA and CDR2 is FQGNSA in the germline V gene. V lost 1 base and J lost 8, with 17 bases in between. This CDR3 reads CASSLGGPGGGEKLFF. The CDR3 DNA is TGTGCCAGCAGCTTAGGAGGCCCAGGAGGTGGGGAAAAACTGTTTTTT. The full variable domain, with the rest looked up from reference TRBV7-2 and TRBJ1-4, is GAGVSQSPSNKVTEKGKDVELRCDPISGHTALYWYRQSLGQGLEFLIYFQGNSAPDKSGLPSDRFSAERTGGSVSTLTIQRTQQEDSAVYLCASSLGGPGGGEKLFFGSGTQLSVL.

The chain links TRBV19 to TRBJ2-2, with 8 bases lining up with TRBD1. The CDR3 length is 15 residues. Trimming removed 7 bases from V and 4 bases from J; junction bases left unmatched: 8. Germline values: CDR1 LNHDA, CDR2 SQIVND (reference sequence). CDR3 residues: CASTRTGRSTGELFF. The CDR3 bases are TGTGCCAGTACCCGGACAGGGAGAAGCACCGGGGAGCTGTTTTTT.

The chain employs TRBV2 and TRBJ2-7; tentative D call: TRBD2 (5 bases). The CDR3 spans 13 residues. With 5 bases removed from V and 7 bases from J, the gap between germline ends came to 15 bases. CDR1 and CDR2 from the germline V gene are SNHLY and FYNNEI. CDR3 residues: CASSPGPTGEQYF. Written as DNA, the CDR3 is TGTGCCAGCAGTCCCGGACCAACGGGGGAGCAGTACTTC.